What follows is one TCR beta chain and its context. The data derive from a study of T cell changes during pregnancy in multiple sclerosis. This CDR3 comprises 14 residues. Germline V gene sequence: CDR1 SGHNT, CDR2 YENEEA. Trimming cost V 4 bases and J 5 bases, with 12 bases left between them. Using immunoSEQ multiplex PCR, the repertoire was profiled, and TCRdb retains in-frame clones only, with some absent. The repertoire has 45,000 to 65,000 clones, around 90% of them found once; the top ten carry around 0.48%. The sample in question was CD4+ T cells from peripheral blood mononuclear cells, obtained in the third trimester of pregnancy. The gene calls are TRBV11-3 and TRBJ2-1; no definite D call. The sequence derives from a female donor with multiple sclerosis, enrolled in a pregnancy study. The CDR3 DNA sequence: TGTGCCAGCAGCTGGGCCCTGAAAAACAATGAGCAGTTCTTC. Protein: CASSWALKNNEQFF.